The clone carrying this T cell receptor (beta chain) was seen a handful of times. Clones were sequenced by immunoSEQ multiplex PCR, and TCRdb holds only the in-frame ones, with some missing. The sample consists of some 130,000 clones, about 80% of them appearing once. Trimming pared 0 bases from V and 7 bases from J, leaving 18 bases between. The CDR3 covers 16 residues. The germline CDR1 and CDR2 sequences are GTSNPN and SVGIG (reference sequence). The entry originates in a study of cytomegalovirus exposure and HLA in healthy donors. The chain uses TRBV30 and TRBJ1-4, with D possibly TRBD1 on 5 matching bases. This clonotype was sampled from a man aged 25-45 years in good health and CMV-seropositive. Material: PBMCs. CDR3 sequence reads: CAWSVFMSQGGEKLFF. In nucleotides, the CDR3 is TGTGCCTGGAGTGTATTTATGTCGCAGGGAGGTGAAAAACTGTTTTTT.